The entry that follows covers one T cell receptor (beta chain) sequence. What it binds is unknown. Individuals having autoimmune disease history or systemic immunosuppression were not enrolled. This sample is part of a study of OX40 agonist ivuxolimab in advanced cancers. Study information: The mean age was 60 years, ranging from roughly 23 to 80, with more than 70% of participants male. Overall study results and limits: Clonal expansion was among the lowest in partial responders at 0.1-3.0 mg/kg, especially CD8+. Among T cells, CD8+ cells averaged more expanded clones than CD4+ cells.

Data came from immunoSEQ multiplex PCR; TCRdb stores just in-frame clones and leaves some out. This sample has some 80,000 clones, with over 85% found just once. Germline V CDR1 and CDR2: KGHSH, LQKENI. Germline trimming cut 3 bases from V and 7 bases from J; bases unmatched to any gene: 9. There are 16 residues in the CDR3. The TCR comes from an adult with an advanced solid tumor such as melanoma, head and neck, liver or kidney cancer. J is TRBJ2-7 and V is TRBV18, with TRBD2 matching 13 bases. Sequencing was performed on CD4+ or CD8+ T cells sorted from blood, taken in a trial of the OX40 agonist ivuxolimab. The CDR3 reads CASSPGLAGFLGEQYF. The CDR3 DNA reads TGTGCCAGCTCACCGGGACTAGCGGGATTTTTGGGTGAGCAGTACTTC.